Listed below are T cell receptor beta chains from one sample, sequenced in a study of blood T cell repertoires in COVID-19. Produced via immunoSEQ multiplex PCR; TCRdb's table is partial and in-frame only. The sample includes 300,000 to 400,000 clones, around 85% of them seen just once. Sequences were obtained from PBMCs or T cells enriched from blood (not recorded which). These receptors came from a woman younger than 45 who had been exposed to COVID-19. The conserved cysteine and the conserved F or W are not part of the CDR3 here. Fields, in order: V gene, CDR3 length, CDR3 protein.

v_gene: TRBV12-3/TRBV12-4; len: 11; CDR3aa: ASSTGALYGYT
v_gene: TRBV9; len: 15; CDR3aa: ASSVNSGGFSYNEQF
v_gene: TRBV19; len: 11; CDR3aa: ASIGQGDVGYT
v_gene: TRBV20-1; len: 13; CDR3aa: SASSGTGKSGGYT
v_gene: TRBV5-3; len: 12; CDR3aa: ARSLLTGSYGYT
v_gene: TRBV11-1; len: 13; CDR3aa: ASSPTDREVEKLF
v_gene: TRBV5-1; len: 14; CDR3aa: ASSLVPQGDTGELF
v_gene: TRBV19; len: 13; CDR3aa: ASSIVASGLREQF
v_gene: TRBV4-1; len: 11; CDR3aa: ASSSGGGNTIY
v_gene: TRBV5-5; len: 15; CDR3aa: ASSSLGGTGNNSPLH
v_gene: TRBV2; len: 13; CDR3aa: ASSDPQGAGTEAF
v_gene: TRBV4-2; len: 14; CDR3aa: ASSPRPGGREETQY
v_gene: TRBV7-3; len: 12; CDR3aa: ASSSGQGDTEAF
v_gene: TRBV7-3; len: 14; CDR3aa: ASSRTSGVNTGELF
v_gene: TRBV5-1; len: 12; CDR3aa: ASSLYSGEGEQF
v_gene: TRBV9; len: 13; CDR3aa: ASSFRQGAQNEQF
v_gene: TRBV30; len: 12; CDR3aa: AWSEDGLSETQY
v_gene: TRBV9; len: 13; CDR3aa: ASSVVGTSGRELF
v_gene: TRBV19; len: 12; CDR3aa: ASSWGQGGQPQH
v_gene: TRBV2; len: 14; CDR3aa: ASRDRGLSLNTEAF
v_gene: TRBV19; len: 13; CDR3aa: ASNPREGQASPLH
v_gene: TRBV5-4; len: 15; CDR3aa: ASSSGLAELSYNEQF
v_gene: TRBV24-1; len: 12; CDR3aa: ATSDRGQGPEQY
v_gene: TRBV4-3; len: 13; CDR3aa: ASSQAGFGTDTQY
v_gene: TRBV18; len: 15; CDR3aa: ASSPRSTSGNTGELF
v_gene: TRBV20-1; len: 11; CDR3aa: SASAGSLRGYT